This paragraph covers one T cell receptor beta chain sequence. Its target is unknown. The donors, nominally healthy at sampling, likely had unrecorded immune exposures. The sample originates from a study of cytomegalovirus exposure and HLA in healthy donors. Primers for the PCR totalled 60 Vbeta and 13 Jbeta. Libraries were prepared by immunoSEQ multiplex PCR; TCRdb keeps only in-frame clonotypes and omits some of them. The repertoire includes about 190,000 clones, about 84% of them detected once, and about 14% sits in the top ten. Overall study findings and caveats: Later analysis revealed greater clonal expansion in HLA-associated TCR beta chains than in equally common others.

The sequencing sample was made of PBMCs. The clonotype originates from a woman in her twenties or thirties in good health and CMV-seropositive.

CDR3 sequence (DNA): TGCGCCAGCAGCTTTGATCAGGCTGGCACTGAAGCTTTCTTT. This codes for CASSFDQAGTEAFF. This sequence joins TRBV5-1 and TRBJ1-1; no reliable D call. This CDR3 region has 14 residues. V was trimmed by 2 bases and J by 4 bases, leaving 12 bases between them. Germline assignment: CDR1 SGHRS and CDR2 YFSETQ.